The T cell receptor beta chain described here comes from a study of cytomegalovirus exposure and HLA in healthy donors (dated by TCRdb to the late 2010s). Regarding the complete study: A later analysis indicated that the 120 validation repertoires were generated on the platform also employed for the 600 to 750 repertoires of the first cohort. In addition to the first cohort of about 650 subjects, a separate validation cohort of 120 different subjects was used. To predict cytomegalovirus infection status, the study brought together high-throughput TCR immunosequencing, statistical association of individual TCRs with disease status, and machine learning. The study aimed to test whether cataloging public T cell receptors could reveal signatures of past pathogen exposure. The study at large found these results: All 110 or so repertoires were used to score co-occurrence in the validation cohort in a later analysis, because that analysis had no HLA typing for the cohort. The study gave a list of roughly 150 TCR beta chains associated with cytomegalovirus. Across donors, most TCR sequences were observed very rarely, whereas some public TCRs were present in many individuals. In vitro tests confirmed that a few of the cytomegalovirus-associated TCR beta chains recognize cytomegalovirus antigens. Cytomegalovirus status was reported to be diagnosed by the classifier with high specificity and sensitivity in both the original and validation cohorts. The authors suggested that the approach could potentially be generalized to other disease states and immunological phenotypes. A later analysis found that TCRs clustered in the first cohort also tended to co-occur in the 95 to 150 validation repertoires, with approximately 93% of cluster scores above 0.

The table lists this clone with a count of one. Its antigen is not yet known. The sample holds no much larger clone one base away, and base qualities are not on file. The donors were included in the validation cohort of 100 to 150 subjects, a group kept apart from the roughly 670-subject first cohort. Preparation of the library involved the immunoSEQ multiplex PCR assay. The authors processed their data as follows. A statistical classification framework was built for diagnosing cytomegalovirus status from the catalog of TCR beta chain sequences. The table comes from immuneACCESS by way of TCRdb, which keeps in-frame sequences with V and J called. Part of the clones is missing from these tables; in studies checked, under half for an unresolved V gene and the rest for unknown reasons. That table is the source of V, J and clone size, and D and trimming were worked out from the DNA. This sample gives about 280,000 clones in total; 80% to 90% of them show up just once. The top ten hold roughly 0.99% of the sample.

Trimming accounts for 6 bases at V and 4 bases at J, while the number of junction bases matched to no gene is 9. Its CDR3 holds 14 amino acids, cysteine through phenylalanine. The entry retains the CDR3 DNA only, 42 bases that are in frame from base 1. CDR1 and CDR2 are read off the germline V gene as MDHEN and SYDVKM. The chain was built from TRBV28 and TRBJ2-7; 7 bases in the junction line up with TRBD1. The sequenced material came from PBMCs. This TCR derives from a young woman in good health and CMV-seronegative. Here the CDR3 is given as CASSVVRGPYEQYF. The bases read TGTGCCAGCAGCGTTGTGAGGGGGCCGTACGAGCAGTACTTC. This CDR3, with the reference TRBV28 and TRBJ2-7 proteins standing in past its ends, gives the full variable domain DVKVTQSSRYLVKRTGEKVFLECVQDMDHENMFWYRQDPGLGLRLIYFSYDVKMKEKGDIPEGYSVSREKKERFSLILESASTNQTSMYLCASSVVRGPYEQYFGPGTRLTVT.